Included here is one TCR beta chain sequence, with context. As yet, its antigen is unknown. These data belong to a study of cytomegalovirus exposure and HLA in healthy donors. Study findings and constraints: The study flagged fewer than 200 TCR beta chains as cytomegalovirus-associated. The tendency of first-cohort TCR clusters to co-occur in the approximately 120 validation repertoires was identified by a subsequent analysis.

Libraries were prepared by immunoSEQ multiplex PCR; TCRdb keeps only in-frame clonotypes and omits some of them. The sample consists of fewer than 200,000 clones, 80% to 85% of them appearing once. This sequence originates from a woman younger than 35 in good health and CMV-seropositive. What was sequenced was PBMCs.

The CDR3 is CASSQGAFAANEKLFF. CDR3 coding DNA: TGCGCCAGCAGCCAGGGCGCGTTTGCAGCTAATGAAAAACTGTTTTTT. V and J are TRBV4-1 and TRBJ1-4; D unclear. V lost 3 bases and J 3 bases, leaving 14 bases between the germline ends. The CDR3 has 16 amino acids. The germline V gene encodes CDR1 MGHRA and CDR2 YSYEKL.